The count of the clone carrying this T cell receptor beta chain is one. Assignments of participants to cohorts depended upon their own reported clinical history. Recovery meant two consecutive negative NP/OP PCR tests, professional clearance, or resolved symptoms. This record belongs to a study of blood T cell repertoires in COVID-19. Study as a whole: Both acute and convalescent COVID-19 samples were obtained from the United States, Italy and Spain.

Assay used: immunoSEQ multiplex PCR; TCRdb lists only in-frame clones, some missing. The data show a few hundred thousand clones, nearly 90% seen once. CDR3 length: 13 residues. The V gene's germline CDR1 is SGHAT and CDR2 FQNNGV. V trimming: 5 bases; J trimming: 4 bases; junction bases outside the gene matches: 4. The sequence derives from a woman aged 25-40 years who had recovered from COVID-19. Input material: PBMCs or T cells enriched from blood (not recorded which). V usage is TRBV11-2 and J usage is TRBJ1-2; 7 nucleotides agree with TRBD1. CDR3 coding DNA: TGTGCCAGCAGCCAGACAGGGTCCTATGGCTACACCTTC. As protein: CASSQTGSYGYTF.